These 20 T cell receptor beta chains share one sample of origin, sequenced in a study of cytomegalovirus exposure and HLA in healthy donors. With 60 Vbeta and 13 Jbeta primers, the PCR was carried out. The protocol was immunoSEQ multiplex PCR, while the TCRdb copy is restricted to in-frame clones and leaves out a portion. The profile covers about 140,000 clones, with 60% to 80% appearing a single time and 1.5% to 2% taken by the ten largest. The sample consisted of PBMCs. Every receptor here comes from a woman under 40 in good health and CMV-seronegative.

The V call is TRBV5-3, the J call TRBJ1-2; 10 bases are a match to TRBD1. TRBV5-3 is known as an ORF, though its function is uncertain. The CDR3 has 19 amino acids. V lost 4 bases, J lost 5 bases, and 20 bases stayed unmatched. The CDR3: CARSPYRDRGSVSPYGYTF. The CDR3 DNA reads as TGTGCCAGAAGCCCTTACCGGGACAGGGGTTCGGTTTCGCCTTATGGCTACACCTTC.

The V call is TRBV5-6, the J call TRBJ1-2; no clear D. Looked up from germline, CDR1 is SGHDT and CDR2 is YYEEEE. The CDR3 sequence is 15 residues long. The V gene lost 4 bases and the J gene lost 0 bases, with 13 bases spanning the gap. CDR3 amino acids: CASSPIDGANYGYTF. The CDR3 DNA reads as TGTGCCAGCAGCCCCATCGACGGAGCTAACTATGGCTACACCTTC.

V gene TRBV6-5 combines with J gene TRBJ1-2; D not resolved. V shed 3 bases and J shed 5 bases, with 10 bases lying between them. The length of the CDR3 is 13 residues. CDR1 is MNHEY, CDR2 SVGAGI, per germline. The CDR3 loop reads CASSYRAMYGYTF. The CDR3 DNA reads as TGTGCCAGCAGTTATCGAGCTATGTATGGCTACACCTTC.

The chain combines TRBV6-6 with TRBJ2-5, with TRBD1 identical over 7 bases. The CDR3 is 14 amino acids. In germline, CDR1 is MNHNY, CDR2 SVGAGI (reference sequence). V lost 6 bases and J lost 5; bases outside the gene matches: 9. DNA of the CDR3: TGTGCCAGCAGGGGGGACAGCCACGGGGAGACCCAGTACTTC. This encodes CASRGDSHGETQYF.

The rearrangement uses TRBV6-5 and TRBJ2-5; 9 bases are a match to TRBD1. CDR3 length: 15 residues. CDR1 and CDR2 from the germline V gene are MNHEY and SVGAGI. The V segment lost 6 bases and the J segment 7 bases; nucleotides outside the gene matches: 12. This chain's CDR3 is CASSGTGGAYGTQYF. In DNA, the CDR3 is TGTGCCAGCAGCGGCACAGGGGGCGCCTACGGGACCCAGTACTTC.

J is TRBJ1-1 and V is TRBV19; D perhaps matches TRBD1 (5 bases). The CDR3 consists of 16 residues. With 3 bases removed from V and 5 bases from J, the gap between germline ends came to 19 bases. CDR1 is LNHDA and CDR2 is SQIVND in the germline V gene (reference sequence). CDR3: CASSIYPPLGGTEAFF. CDR3 in DNA: TGTGCCAGTAGTATCTACCCCCCACTCGGGGGGACTGAAGCTTTCTTT.

In this sample, this clone turned up a few times. The V and J genes are TRBV7-6 and TRBJ2-7, with a possible D match to TRBD1 (5 bases). The CDR3 consists of 16 residues. Deletions cut 5 bases from V and 1 base from J, with 18 bases between. From germline, CDR1 is SGHVS and CDR2 FNYEAQ. The CDR3 loop is CASSNQKLTGSYEQYF. The CDR3 nucleotides are TGTGCCAGCAGCAACCAAAAGCTAACAGGTTCCTACGAGCAGTACTTC.

The chain uses TRBV18 and TRBJ1-1; 7 nucleotides agree with TRBD1. This CDR3 has 16 residues. Trimming cost V 3 bases and J 8 bases; bases outside gene matches: 15. CDR1 and CDR2 from the germline V gene are KGHSH and LQKENI. This CDR3 reads CASSPRAAGGLLEAFF. The CDR3 DNA reads as TGTGCCAGCTCACCCCGGGCGGCAGGGGGTTTGCTGGAAGCTTTCTTT.

The chain combines TRBV5-1 with TRBJ2-5, with D tentatively TRBD1 (5 bases). V lost 0 bases, J lost 3 bases, and 9 bases lay in between. Germline CDR1 and CDR2: SGHRS and YFSETQ. This CDR3 region has 14 residues. The CDR3 is CASSLAGQKETQYF. Here the CDR3 DNA reads TGCGCCAGCAGCTTGGCAGGACAAAAAGAGACCCAGTACTTC. Using reference TRBV5-1 and TRBJ2-5 for the parts outside the CDR3, the full variable domain is KAGVTQTPRYLIKTRGQQVTLSCSPISGHRSVSWYQQTPGQGLQFLFEYFSETQRNKGNFPGRFSGRQFSNSRSEMNVSTLELGDSALYLCASSLAGQKETQYFGPGTRLLVL.

The chain uses TRBV5-1 and TRBJ2-7, with D maybe TRBD1 (6 bases). The CDR3 contains 15 residues. Germline assignment: CDR1 SGHRS and CDR2 YFSETQ. Between the trimmed V and J ends, which lost 3 bases and 2 bases, there was a span of 15 bases. The CDR3 is CASSSRQGTAYEQYF. The DNA for the CDR3 is TGCGCCAGCAGCTCCCGGCAGGGGACGGCCTACGAGCAGTACTTC.

The V gene is TRBV27, the J gene TRBJ1-5; D is possibly TRBD1 (5 bases). The V gene's germline CDR1 is MNHEY and CDR2 SMNVEV (reference sequence). This CDR3 comprises 14 residues. Trimming removed 11 bases from V and 6 bases from J, with 20 bases in between. This CDR3 reads CASRPREESQPQHF. Here the CDR3 DNA reads TGTGCCTCCCGACCCAGGGAAGAGAGTCAGCCCCAGCATTTT.

This clone was picked up a small number of times. The genes are TRBV5-1 and TRBJ2-5; 7 bases map to TRBD2. Germline V gene data show CDR1 as SGHRS and CDR2 as YFSETQ. Unmatched junction bases numbered 6, after V lost 3 bases and J lost 4 bases. The CDR3 length is 14 residues. The CDR3 DNA reads as TGCGCCAGCAGCTCCCCGGGGGGAGTAGAGACCCAGTACTTC. As protein: CASSSPGGVETQYF.

V usage is TRBV29-1 and J usage is TRBJ1-2; no clear D. Trimming removed 4 bases from V and 8 bases from J, with 14 bases in between. The CDR3 loop spans 12 amino acids. Germline values: CDR1 SQVTM, CDR2 ANQGSEA. CDR3 bases: TGCAGCGTTGGGACTTCCTTATGGGGCTACACCTTC. It codes for CSVGTSLWGYTF.

The chain couples TRBV28 to TRBJ2-5; 12 positions agree with TRBD2. The CDR3 length is 15 residues. CDR1 is MDHEN, CDR2 SYDVKM, per germline. The ends lost 4 bases at V and 5 bases at J; junction bases unmatched: 5. The CDR3 reads CASSYLTSGGETQYF. The CDR3 DNA reads as TGTGCCAGCAGTTATCTTACTAGCGGGGGGGAGACCCAGTACTTC.

The chain recombines TRBV14 with TRBJ1-6; TRBD1 aligns across 7 bases. With 2 bases clipped from V and 7 bases from J, the junction kept 5 bases outside the gene matches. The CDR3 loop spans 15 amino acids. Germline V gene sequence: CDR1 SGHDN, CDR2 FVKESK. The CDR3 nucleotides are TGTGCCAGCAGCCAAAGACAGGGCCTAAATTCACCCCTCCACTTT. It encodes CASSQRQGLNSPLHF.

This chain connects TRBV7-2 to TRBJ2-1, with D possibly TRBD2 on 6 matching bases. Looked up from germline, CDR1 is SGHTA and CDR2 is FQGNSA. There are 11 residues in the CDR3. Between the trimmed V and J ends, which lost 5 bases and 15 bases, there was a span of 14 bases. CDR3 sequence reads: CASSGGKPPFF. The CDR3 DNA is TGTGCCAGCAGCGGGGGGAAGCCACCGTTCTTC.

The CDR3 region has the DNA TGCGCCAGCAGCCCCCATGGGGACAGCTACTATGGCTACACCTTC. It codes for CASSPHGDSYYGYTF. The V call is TRBV4-3, the J call TRBJ1-2; 7 bases align to TRBD1. Germline CDR1 reads LGHNA; CDR2 reads YSLEER. V lost 4 bases to trimming and J lost 3 bases; unmatched junction nucleotides: 8. The CDR3 has 15 residues.

The chain employs TRBV27 and TRBJ2-7; 11 nucleotides agree with TRBD2. CDR1 is MNHEY and CDR2 is SMNVEV in the germline V gene (reference sequence). The CDR3 sequence is 16 residues long. V gave up 5 bases and J gave up 7 bases; unmatched junction bases: 13. In nucleotides, the CDR3 is TGTGCCAGCAGTCTAGCGGGGGGTCCTCCGACGGGGGAGCAGTACTTC. Residues: CASSLAGGPPTGEQYF.

This chain links TRBV2 with TRBJ2-2, with 8 bases identical to TRBD1. With 7 bases clipped from V and 1 base from J, the junction kept 2 bases outside the gene matches. The CDR3 totals 14 residues. Per germline, CDR1 SNHLY and CDR2 FYNNEI. CDR3 sequence: CASTGTGNTGELFF. CDR3 in DNA: TGTGCCAGCACCGGGACAGGGAACACCGGGGAGCTGTTTTTT.

V is TRBV6-5 and J is TRBJ1-1; 8 bases fit TRBD1. The length of the CDR3 is 15 residues. In germline, CDR1 is MNHEY, CDR2 SVGAGI. V trimming: 5 bases; J trimming: 4 bases; junction bases outside the gene matches: 9. CDR3: CASSVPQGGFTEAFF. CDR3 sequence (DNA): TGTGCCAGCAGTGTGCCACAGGGGGGTTTCACTGAAGCTTTCTTT.